This T cell receptor (beta chain) was sequenced in a study of blood T cells in healthy people across ages. Through a sample-barcoded 5' primer and a J-beta primer mix, a second PCR was run for roughly 7 to 12 cycles. Via MiXCR, TCRdb re-called the 5' RACE reads, giving one row per CDR3 protein. The table has 800,000 to 900,000 distinct CDR3 sequences, 55% to 65% seen once. The CDR3 runs 16 residues. Trimming took 1 base from V and 0 from J; bases not matched to a gene: 1. Germline V lookup: CDR1 LGHNA, CDR2 YNFKEQ. Sequencing input: blood. J is TRBJ2-3 and V is TRBV4-2; the match to TRBD1 covers 10 bases. The sequence was collected from a man younger than 40 in good health. CDR3 DNA: TGTGCCAGCAGCCAAGGACAGGGGGCTAGCACAGATACGCAGTATTTT. Protein: CASSQGQGASTDTQYF.